This T cell receptor (beta chain) was recorded in a study of T cells in Graves' hyperthyroidism and ophthalmopathy. Study-level points and caveats: Most thyroid-expanded clonotypes above 0.001 were also found in blood. The authors' 13 V-J model separated ophthalmopathy from stable hyperthyroidism.

This clonotype was found once. Its antigen is not identified. Amplified regions were TCR beta CDR3 sequences from RNA transcripts. First-round RT-PCR with HTBI primers amplified the TCR CDR3 region. MiXCR was run by TCRdb on the multiplex PCR reads, yielding one entry per CDR3 protein. This repertoire shows approximately 620,000 distinct CDR3 sequences, more than 15% found once; its top ten account for approximately 3.5%. Those patients with uncontrolled infection, other autoimmune disease, pregnancy or lactation were excluded. Diagnoses were made from clinical symptoms, serum measures (thyroxine and TRAb), thyroid ultrasound and orbital computed tomography. The sequenced sample consisted of blood. The TCR was taken from a woman in her thirties or forties with Graves' ophthalmopathy.

In nucleotides, the CDR3 is TGTGCCAGCAGTCCGCCTGGTGCGGGACTAGTCGAGGGGAATGAGCAGTTCTTC. The encoded protein is CASSPPGAGLVEGNEQFF. The chain joins TRBV28 to TRBJ2-1; TRBD2 aligns across 8 bases. Unmatched junction bases numbered 19, after V lost 5 bases and J lost 7 bases. From germline, CDR1 is MDHEN and CDR2 SYDVKM. CDR3 length equals 18 residues.